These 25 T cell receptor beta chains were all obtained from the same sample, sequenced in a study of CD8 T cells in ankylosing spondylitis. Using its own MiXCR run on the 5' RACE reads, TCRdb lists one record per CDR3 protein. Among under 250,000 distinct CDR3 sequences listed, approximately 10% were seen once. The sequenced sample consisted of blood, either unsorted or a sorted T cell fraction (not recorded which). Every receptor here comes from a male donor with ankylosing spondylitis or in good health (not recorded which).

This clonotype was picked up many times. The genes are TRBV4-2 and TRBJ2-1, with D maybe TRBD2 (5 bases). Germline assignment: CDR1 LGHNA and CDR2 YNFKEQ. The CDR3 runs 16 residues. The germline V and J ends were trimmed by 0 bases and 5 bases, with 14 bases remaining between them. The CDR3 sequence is CASSQDTAAAHNEQFF. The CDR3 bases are TGTGCCAGCAGCCAAGATACGGCAGCGGCGCACAATGAGCAGTTCTTC.

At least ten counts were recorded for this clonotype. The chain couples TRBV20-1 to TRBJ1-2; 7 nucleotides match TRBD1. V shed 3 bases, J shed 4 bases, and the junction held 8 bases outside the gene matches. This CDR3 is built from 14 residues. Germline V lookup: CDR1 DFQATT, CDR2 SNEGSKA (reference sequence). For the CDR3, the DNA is TGCAGTGCTAGGGTGGACAGGTCTCCCTATGGCTACACCTTC. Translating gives CSARVDRSPYGYTF.

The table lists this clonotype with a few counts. CDR3 sequence reads: CAISPTGSQPQHF. The CDR3 coding sequence is TGTGCCATCAGCCCCACAGGGAGCCAGCCCCAGCATTTT. The V and J genes are TRBV10-3 and TRBJ1-5, with D possibly TRBD1 on 6 matching bases. This CDR3 has 13 amino acids. Per germline, CDR1 ENHRY and CDR2 SYGVKD. The V end was cut by 6 bases, the J end by 7 bases, with 13 bases between.

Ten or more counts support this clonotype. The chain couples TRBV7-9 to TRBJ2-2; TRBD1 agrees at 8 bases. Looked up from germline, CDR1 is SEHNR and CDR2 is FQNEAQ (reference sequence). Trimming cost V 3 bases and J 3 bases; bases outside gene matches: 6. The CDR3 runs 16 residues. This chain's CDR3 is CASSFGQGVDTGELFF. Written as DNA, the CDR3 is TGTGCCAGCAGCTTCGGACAGGGTGTTGACACCGGGGAGCTGTTTTTT.

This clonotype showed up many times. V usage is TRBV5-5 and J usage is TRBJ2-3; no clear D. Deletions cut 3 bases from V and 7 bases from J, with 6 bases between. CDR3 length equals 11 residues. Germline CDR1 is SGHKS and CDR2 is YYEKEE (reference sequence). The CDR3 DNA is TGTGCCAGCAGCTCCACCCATACGCAGTATTTT. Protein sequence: CASSSTHTQYF. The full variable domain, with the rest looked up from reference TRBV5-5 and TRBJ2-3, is DAGVTQSPTHLIKTRGQQVTLRCSPISGHKSVSWYQQVLGQGPQFIFQYYEKEERGRGNFPDRFSARQFPNYSSELNVNALLLGDSALYLCASSSTHTQYFGPGTRLTVL.

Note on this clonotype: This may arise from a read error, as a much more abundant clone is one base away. The CDR3 DNA sequence: TGTGCCAGCAGCGCCCTACTAGCGATGCCGGTCAATGAGCAGTTCTTC. It specifies CASSALLAMPVNEQFF. The chain combines TRBV7-9 with TRBJ2-1; 7 bases line up with TRBD2. This CDR3 spans 16 amino acids. Germline trimming cut 5 bases from V and 6 bases from J; bases unmatched to any gene: 13. Germline V gene lookup returns CDR1 SEHNR and CDR2 FQNEAQ (reference sequence).

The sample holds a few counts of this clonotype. CDR3 amino acids: CSAGQGYEQYF. The DNA for the CDR3 is TGCAGCGCTGGACAGGGCTACGAGCAGTACTTC. The chain combines TRBV29-1 with TRBJ2-7, with 8 bases aligning to TRBD1. The CDR3 runs to 11 residues. Germline V gene sequence: CDR1 SQVTM, CDR2 ANQGSEA. After removal of 7 bases from V and 3 bases from J, the junction contained 2 bases not matched to a gene.

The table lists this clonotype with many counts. CDR3 nucleotides: TGCGCCAGCAGCTTGGAGCCGCGGGAGTACTTCCCCTACAATGAGCAGTTCTTC. Amino acids: CASSLEPREYFPYNEQFF. The chain employs TRBV5-1 and TRBJ2-1, with 7 bases that match TRBD2. V lost 0 bases to trimming and J lost 2 bases; unmatched junction nucleotides: 11. The CDR3 is 18 amino acids. Germline V gene data show CDR1 as SGHRS and CDR2 as YFSETQ.

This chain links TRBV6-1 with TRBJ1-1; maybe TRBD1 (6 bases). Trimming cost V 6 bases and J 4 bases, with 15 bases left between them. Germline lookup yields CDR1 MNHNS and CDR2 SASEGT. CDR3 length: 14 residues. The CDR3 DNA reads TGTGCCAGCAGAGTGGACAGTTGGGTCACTGAAGCTTTCTTT. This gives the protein CASRVDSWVTEAFF.

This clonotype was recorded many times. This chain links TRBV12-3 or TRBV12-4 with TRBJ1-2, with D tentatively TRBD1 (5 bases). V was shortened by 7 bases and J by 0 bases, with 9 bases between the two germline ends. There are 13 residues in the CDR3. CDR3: CASTDRSNYGYTF. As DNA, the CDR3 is TGTGCCAGCACCGACAGATCTAACTATGGCTACACCTTC.

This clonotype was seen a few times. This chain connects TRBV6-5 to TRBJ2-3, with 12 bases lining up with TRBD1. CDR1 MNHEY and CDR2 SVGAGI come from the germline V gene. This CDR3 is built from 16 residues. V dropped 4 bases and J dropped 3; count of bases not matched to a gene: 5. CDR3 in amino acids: CASSWGQGASTDTQYF. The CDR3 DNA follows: TGTGCCAGCAGTTGGGGACAGGGGGCCTCAACAGATACGCAGTATTTT.

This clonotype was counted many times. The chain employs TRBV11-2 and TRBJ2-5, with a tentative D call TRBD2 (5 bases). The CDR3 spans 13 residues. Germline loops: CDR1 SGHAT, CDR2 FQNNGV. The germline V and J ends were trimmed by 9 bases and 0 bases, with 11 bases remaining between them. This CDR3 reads CASSPGYQETQYF. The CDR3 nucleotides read TGTGCCAGTTCCCCGGGGTACCAAGAGACCCAGTACTTC.

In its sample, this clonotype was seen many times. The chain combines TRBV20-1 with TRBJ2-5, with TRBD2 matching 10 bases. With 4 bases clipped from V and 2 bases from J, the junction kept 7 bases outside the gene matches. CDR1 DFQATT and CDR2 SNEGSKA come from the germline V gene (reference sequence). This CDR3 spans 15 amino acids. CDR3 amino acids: CSATSGGALQETQYF. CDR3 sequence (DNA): TGCAGTGCTACTAGCGGGGGAGCTCTACAAGAGACCCAGTACTTC.

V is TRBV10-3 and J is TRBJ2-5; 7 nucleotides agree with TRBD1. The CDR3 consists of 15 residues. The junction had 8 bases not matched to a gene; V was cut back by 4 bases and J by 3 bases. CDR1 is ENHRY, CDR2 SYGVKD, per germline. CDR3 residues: CAISGTGGGEETQYF. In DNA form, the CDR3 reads TGTGCCATCAGTGGGACAGGTGGAGGAGAAGAGACCCAGTACTTC.

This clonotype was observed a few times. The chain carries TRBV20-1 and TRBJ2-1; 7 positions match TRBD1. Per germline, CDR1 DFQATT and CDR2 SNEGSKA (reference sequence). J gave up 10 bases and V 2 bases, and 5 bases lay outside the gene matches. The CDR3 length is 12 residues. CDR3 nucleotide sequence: TGCAGTGCTAGAAGGGGGCCTAACGAGCAGTTCTTC. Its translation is CSARRGPNEQFF.

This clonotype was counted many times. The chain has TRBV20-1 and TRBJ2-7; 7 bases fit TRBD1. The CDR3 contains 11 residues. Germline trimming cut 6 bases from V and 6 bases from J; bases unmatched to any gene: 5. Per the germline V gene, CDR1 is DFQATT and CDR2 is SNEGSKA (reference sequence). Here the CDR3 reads CSAGGLSEQYF. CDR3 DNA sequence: TGCAGTGCAGGGGGCCTAAGCGAGCAGTACTTC.

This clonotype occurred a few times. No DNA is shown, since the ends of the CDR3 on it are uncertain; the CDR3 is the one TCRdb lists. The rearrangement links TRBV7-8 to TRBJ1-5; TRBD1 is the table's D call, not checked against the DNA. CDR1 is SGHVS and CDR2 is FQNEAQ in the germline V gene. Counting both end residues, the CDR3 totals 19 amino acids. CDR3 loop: CASSLAFRARGRGDQPQHF.

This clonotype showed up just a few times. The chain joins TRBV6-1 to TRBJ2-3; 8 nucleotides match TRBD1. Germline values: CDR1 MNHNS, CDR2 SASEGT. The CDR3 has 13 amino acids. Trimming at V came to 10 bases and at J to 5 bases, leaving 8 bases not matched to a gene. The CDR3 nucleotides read TGTGCCACCTTGGACAGGGCCGAAGATACGCAGTATTTT. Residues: CATLDRAEDTQYF.

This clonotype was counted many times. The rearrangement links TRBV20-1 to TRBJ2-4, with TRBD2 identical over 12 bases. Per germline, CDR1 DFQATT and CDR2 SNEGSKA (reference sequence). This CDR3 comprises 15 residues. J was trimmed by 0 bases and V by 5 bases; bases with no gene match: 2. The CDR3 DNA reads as TGCAGTGCTGCGACTAGCGGGAGAGCCAAAAACATTCAGTACTTC. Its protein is CSAATSGRAKNIQYF.

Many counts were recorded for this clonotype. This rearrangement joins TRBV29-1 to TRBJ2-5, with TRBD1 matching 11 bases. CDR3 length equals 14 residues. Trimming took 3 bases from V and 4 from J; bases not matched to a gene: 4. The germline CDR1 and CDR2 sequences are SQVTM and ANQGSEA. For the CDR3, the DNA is TGCAGCGTTGAGGACAGGGGGCGCAGAGAGACCCAGTACTTC. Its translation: CSVEDRGRRETQYF. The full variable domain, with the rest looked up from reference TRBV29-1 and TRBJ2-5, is SAVISQKPSRDICQRGTSLTIQCQVDSQVTMMFWYRQQPGQSLTLIATANQGSEATYESGFVIDKFPISRPNLTFSTLTVSNMSPEDSSIYLCSVEDRGRRETQYFGPGTRLLVL.

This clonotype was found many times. CDR3 DNA sequence: TGTGCCAGCAGTTACAGGTCTGGGGGCGGACGTGAAAAACTGTTTTTT. It encodes CASSYRSGGGREKLFF. The chain joins TRBV6-6 to TRBJ1-4, with D perhaps matching TRBD1 (6 bases). Trimming removed 2 bases at V and 7 bases at J, with 17 bases between. From germline, CDR1 is MNHNY and CDR2 SVGAGI (reference sequence). This CDR3 region has 16 residues.

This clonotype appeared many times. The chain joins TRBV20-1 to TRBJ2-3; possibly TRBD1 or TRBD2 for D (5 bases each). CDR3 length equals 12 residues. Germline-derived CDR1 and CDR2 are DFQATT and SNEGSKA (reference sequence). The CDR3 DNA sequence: TGCGCCGGGGCCCGGAGCACAGATACGCAGTATTTT. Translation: CAGARSTDTQYF.

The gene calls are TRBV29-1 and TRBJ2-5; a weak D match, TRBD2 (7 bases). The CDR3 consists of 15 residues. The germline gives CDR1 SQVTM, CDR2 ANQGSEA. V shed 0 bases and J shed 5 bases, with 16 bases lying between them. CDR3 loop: CSVEEGGGAGETQYF. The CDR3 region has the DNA TGCAGCGTTGAAGAAGGTGGGGGGGCTGGGGAGACCCAGTACTTC. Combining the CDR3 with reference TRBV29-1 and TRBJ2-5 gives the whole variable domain SAVISQKPSRDICQRGTSLTIQCQVDSQVTMMFWYRQQPGQSLTLIATANQGSEATYESGFVIDKFPISRPNLTFSTLTVSNMSPEDSSIYLCSVEEGGGAGETQYFGPGTRLLVL.

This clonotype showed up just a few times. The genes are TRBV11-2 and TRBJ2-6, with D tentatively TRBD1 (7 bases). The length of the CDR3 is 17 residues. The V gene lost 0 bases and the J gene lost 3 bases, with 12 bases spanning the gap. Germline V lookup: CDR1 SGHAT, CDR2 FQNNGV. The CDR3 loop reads CASSLDSGGGGANVLTF. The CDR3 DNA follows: TGTGCCAGCAGCTTAGATTCAGGGGGAGGTGGGGCCAACGTCCTGACTTTC.

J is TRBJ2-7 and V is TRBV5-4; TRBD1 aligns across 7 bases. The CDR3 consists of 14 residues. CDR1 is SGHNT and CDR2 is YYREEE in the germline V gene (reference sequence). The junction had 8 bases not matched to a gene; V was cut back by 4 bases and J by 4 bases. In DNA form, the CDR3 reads TGTGCCAGCAGCCCGACCGGACAGGATTACGAGCAGTACTTC. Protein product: CASSPTGQDYEQYF.